A single sample gave rise to the 9 T cell receptor beta chains below, sequenced in a study of blood T cell repertoires in COVID-19. Assay used: immunoSEQ multiplex PCR; TCRdb lists only in-frame clones, some missing. There are roughly 150,000 clones in the sample; just under 85% occur only once, and roughly 8.8% lies in the top ten. Sequencing was done on a sample of peripheral blood. The receptors were sampled from an elderly woman with COVID-19, enrolled during active disease.

This rearrangement joins TRBV27 to TRBJ1-4, with 7 bases aligning to TRBD1. The germline gives CDR1 MNHEY, CDR2 SMNVEV (reference sequence). The length of the CDR3 is 13 residues. Trimming took 5 bases from V and 7 from J; bases not matched to a gene: 4. The CDR3 loop is CASSEGAVEKLFF. CDR3 bases: TGTGCCAGCAGTGAGGGGGCGGTTGAAAAACTGTTTTTT.

A word on this clone: The junction differs from germline at one of its ends, possibly a read error. The chain combines TRBV6-2 or TRBV6-3 with TRBJ1-5; D may be TRBD1 (5 bases). The CDR3 sequence is 11 residues long. Germline V gene lookup returns CDR1 MNHEY and CDR2 SVGEGT. CDR3 region: CASSRGFGTSF. Here the CDR3 DNA reads TGTGCCAGCAGTAGGGGATTCGGCACCTCATTT.

The chain carries TRBV6-1 and TRBJ2-2; D perhaps matches TRBD1 (5 bases). Trimming removed 2 bases at V and 7 bases at J, with 8 bases between. The CDR3 spans 13 residues. The germline V gene has CDR1 MNHNS and CDR2 SASEGT. The CDR3, as DNA: TGTGCCAGCAGTGAACACCAGGGCGGGGAGCTGTTTTTT. It yields the protein CASSEHQGGELFF.

Only a few counts were recorded for this clone. The rearrangement joins TRBV6-6 to TRBJ1-2; 9 bases align to TRBD1. The CDR3 contains 16 residues. Germline CDR1 MNHNY, CDR2 SVGAGI (reference sequence). V dropped 0 bases and J dropped 4; count of bases not matched to a gene: 6. The CDR3 DNA sequence: TGTGCCAGCAGTTACTCCCTCGGGACAGGGACCTATGGCTACACCTTC. Its translation is CASSYSLGTGTYGYTF.

V gene TRBV6-5 combines with J gene TRBJ2-7; a weak D match, TRBD2 (7 bases). The CDR3 covers 13 residues. Trimming cost V 2 bases and J 7 bases, with 12 bases left between them. Germline-derived CDR1 and CDR2 are MNHEY and SVGAGI. CDR3 sequence: CASSYGGAREQYF. DNA of the CDR3: TGTGCCAGCAGTTACGGGGGGGCGCGGGAGCAGTACTTC.

The chain links TRBV18 to TRBJ2-7, with TRBD1 matching over 9 bases. The CDR3 totals 14 residues. CDR1 and CDR2 from the germline V gene are KGHSH and LQKENI. V dropped 11 bases and J dropped 3; count of bases not matched to a gene: 11. In DNA, the CDR3 is TGTGCCTCAGCTGGAGGGGACAGGGTCTACGAGCAGTACTTC. This translates into CASAGGDRVYEQYF.

J is TRBJ2-1 and V is TRBV11-2, with D uncertain. V was pared by 5 bases and J by 0 bases, with 14 bases between. CDR1 is SGHAT and CDR2 is FQNNGV in the germline V gene. The CDR3 is 16 residues long. The DNA for the CDR3 is TGTGCCAGCAGCCCCACCTTCGTTAGCTCCTACAATGAGCAGTTCTTC. It specifies CASSPTFVSSYNEQFF.

The rearrangement links TRBV28 to TRBJ1-5; the D gene is possibly TRBD1 (5 bases). Trimming pared 7 bases from V and 6 bases from J, leaving 10 bases between. The CDR3 consists of 12 residues. CDR1 and CDR2 from the germline V gene are MDHEN and SYDVKM. CDR3 nucleotide sequence: TGTGCCAGCACGGGGGGGACTCAGCCCCAGCATTTT. It yields the protein CASTGGTQPQHF.

This chain joins TRBV19 and TRBJ2-3, with 10 bases that match TRBD1. Germline CDR1 reads LNHDA; CDR2 reads SQIVND (reference sequence). J gave up 12 bases and V 7 bases, and 13 bases lay outside the gene matches. The CDR3 spans 14 residues. CDR3 protein: CASKGDRGRSDQYF. CDR3 in DNA: TGTGCCAGTAAAGGGGACAGGGGACGATCGGATCAGTATTTT. Full variable domain (missing parts from reference TRBV19 and TRBJ2-3): DGGITQSPKYLFRKEGQNVTLSCEQNLNHDAMYWYRQDPGQGLRLIYYSQIVNDFQKGDIAEGYSVSREKKESFPLTVTSAQKNPTAFYLCASKGDRGRSDQYFGPGTRLTVL.